These T cell receptor beta chains were read from a single sample in a study of technical replicates of blood from a few donors. The repertoire was sequenced with immunoSEQ multiplex PCR; TCRdb's copy has only in-frame clones and lacks some. The sample includes some 80,000 clones, 92% seen only once; the top ten take around 0.27%. Sequencing was performed on T cells isolated from PBMCs. The source of these receptors is a human donor in good health. Each CDR3 is given with its conserved first and last residue. Each record gives: D gene, CDR3 length, V gene, J gene, clone size, CDR3 protein, CDR3 DNA. D genes are given only for firm matches. Clone size is stated in some rows and not others, as once, few, many or a class when expanded.

d_call: TRBD2
cdr3_length: 15
v_call: TRBV7-6
j_call: TRBJ2-3
clone_size: .
cdr3_aa: CASRSLAASTDTQYF
cdr3_nt: TGTGCCAGCAGATCCCTAGCGGCTAGCACAGATACGCAGTATTTT

d_call: TRBD2
cdr3_length: 19
v_call: TRBV27
j_call: TRBJ2-3
clone_size: .
cdr3_aa: CASSFWARRGLAFPDTQYF
cdr3_nt: TGTGCCAGCAGTTTCTGGGCCCGACGGGGACTAGCTTTTCCAGATACGCAGTATTTT

d_call: .
cdr3_length: 13
v_call: TRBV7-3
j_call: TRBJ1-2
clone_size: .
cdr3_aa: CASSSRGGDGYTF
cdr3_nt: TGTGCCAGCAGCTCTCGTGGCGGGGATGGCTACACCTTC

d_call: .
cdr3_length: 12
v_call: TRBV15
j_call: TRBJ1-1
clone_size: .
cdr3_aa: CATSRDREQAFF
cdr3_nt: TGTGCCACCAGCAGAGATCGGGAACAAGCTTTCTTT

d_call: .
cdr3_length: 12
v_call: TRBV5-1
j_call: TRBJ2-1
clone_size: .
cdr3_aa: CASSPDSNEQFF
cdr3_nt: TGCGCCAGCAGCCCCGACAGCAATGAGCAGTTCTTC

d_call: .
cdr3_length: 13
v_call: TRBV28
j_call: TRBJ1-5
clone_size: .
cdr3_aa: CATSKGGDQPQHF
cdr3_nt: TGTGCCACCTCGAAAGGGGGAGACCAGCCCCAGCATTTT

d_call: .
cdr3_length: 16
v_call: TRBV28
j_call: TRBJ2-3
clone_size: .
cdr3_aa: CASSLWGGREGSTQYF
cdr3_nt: TGTGCCAGCAGTTTATGGGGAGGTAGGGAAGGGAGTACGCAGTATTTT

d_call: TRBD1
cdr3_length: 13
v_call: TRBV10-3
j_call: TRBJ2-7
clone_size: .
cdr3_aa: CAISAGQGYEQYF
cdr3_nt: TGTGCCATCAGTGCGGGACAGGGGTACGAGCAGTACTTC

d_call: TRBD2
cdr3_length: 15
v_call: TRBV28
j_call: TRBJ2-3
clone_size: .
cdr3_aa: CASSLAGEVGDTQYF
cdr3_nt: TGTGCCAGCAGTTTAGCGGGGGAAGTGGGAGATACGCAGTATTTT

d_call: TRBD2
cdr3_length: 13
v_call: TRBV29-1
j_call: TRBJ2-1
clone_size: .
cdr3_aa: CSVGGGSYNEQFF
cdr3_nt: TGCAGCGTTGGGGGGGGCTCCTACAATGAGCAGTTCTTC

d_call: .
cdr3_length: 14
v_call: TRBV6-5
j_call: TRBJ2-7
clone_size: once
cdr3_aa: CASSGGTEFYEQYF
cdr3_nt: TGTGCCAGCAGTGGAGGGACGGAGTTTTACGAGCAGTACTTC

d_call: .
cdr3_length: 14
v_call: TRBV5-6
j_call: TRBJ2-2
clone_size: once
cdr3_aa: CASSFGGLTGELFF
cdr3_nt: TGTGCCAGCAGCTTCGGGGGGCTTACCGGGGAGCTGTTTTTT

d_call: .
cdr3_length: 15
v_call: TRBV4-1
j_call: TRBJ1-4
clone_size: .
cdr3_aa: CASSQPTGKVEKLFF
cdr3_nt: TGCGCCAGCAGCCAACCAACAGGAAAGGTTGAAAAACTGTTTTTT

d_call: .
cdr3_length: 16
v_call: TRBV9
j_call: TRBJ1-4
clone_size: .
cdr3_aa: CASSVVPGATNEKLFF
cdr3_nt: TGTGCCAGCAGCGTAGTTCCGGGAGCAACTAATGAAAAACTGTTTTTT

d_call: TRBD2
cdr3_length: 16
v_call: TRBV18
j_call: TRBJ2-1
clone_size: few
cdr3_aa: CASSLRSGLASNEQFF
cdr3_nt: TGTGCCAGCTCCCTACGGTCGGGACTAGCGTCCAATGAGCAGTTCTTC

d_call: .
cdr3_length: 15
v_call: TRBV19
j_call: TRBJ2-2
clone_size: .
cdr3_aa: CASSGRVGITGELFF
cdr3_nt: TGTGCCAGTAGCGGGCGGGTAGGGATCACCGGGGAGCTGTTTTTT

d_call: .
cdr3_length: 14
v_call: TRBV5-1
j_call: TRBJ1-1
clone_size: .
cdr3_aa: CASSPQGGVTEAFF
cdr3_nt: TGCGCCAGCAGCCCTCAGGGCGGAGTCACTGAAGCTTTCTTT

d_call: .
cdr3_length: 19
v_call: TRBV4-2
j_call: TRBJ2-1
clone_size: .
cdr3_aa: CASQGETGDEGGPYNEQFF
cdr3_nt: TGTGCCAGCCAAGGGGAGACAGGGGATGAGGGAGGGCCCTACAATGAGCAGTTCTTC

d_call: .
cdr3_length: 14
v_call: TRBV10-2
j_call: TRBJ1-1
clone_size: few
cdr3_aa: CASSGADMNTEAFF
cdr3_nt: TGCGCCAGCAGCGGCGCGGACATGAACACTGAAGCTTTCTTT

d_call: TRBD1
cdr3_length: 13
v_call: TRBV2
j_call: TRBJ1-1
clone_size: .
cdr3_aa: CARRTGGDTEAFF
cdr3_nt: TGTGCCAGGCGGACAGGGGGCGACACTGAAGCTTTCTTT

d_call: TRBD2
cdr3_length: 16
v_call: TRBV29-1
j_call: TRBJ2-3
clone_size: .
cdr3_aa: CSVDPTSGGLTDTQYF
cdr3_nt: TGCAGCGTGGACCCAACTAGCGGGGGACTCACAGATACGCAGTATTTT

d_call: TRBD2
cdr3_length: 15
v_call: TRBV28
j_call: TRBJ2-1
clone_size: few
cdr3_aa: CASRTGLADYNEQFF
cdr3_nt: TGTGCCAGCAGGACGGGACTAGCGGATTACAATGAGCAGTTCTTC

d_call: .
cdr3_length: 14
v_call: TRBV19
j_call: TRBJ2-2
clone_size: .
cdr3_aa: CASSIKGVPGELFF
cdr3_nt: TGTGCCAGTAGTATAAAAGGGGTACCCGGGGAGCTGTTTTTT

d_call: .
cdr3_length: 12
v_call: TRBV30
j_call: TRBJ1-4
clone_size: few
cdr3_aa: CASGLRHEKLFF
cdr3_nt: TGTGCCTCGGGATTAAGGCATGAAAAACTGTTTTTT

d_call: TRBD2
cdr3_length: 15
v_call: TRBV11-2
j_call: TRBJ2-1
clone_size: .
cdr3_aa: CASSSGLAGNNEQFF
cdr3_nt: TGTGCCAGCAGCTCGGGACTAGCGGGAAACAATGAGCAGTTCTTC

d_call: TRBD2
cdr3_length: 15
v_call: TRBV28
j_call: TRBJ2-7
clone_size: .
cdr3_aa: CASSPISGRSYEQYF
cdr3_nt: TGTGCCAGCAGTCCGATTAGCGGGAGATCCTACGAGCAGTACTTC

d_call: TRBD2
cdr3_length: 17
v_call: TRBV30
j_call: TRBJ2-1
clone_size: .
cdr3_aa: CAWSVGSGGASYNEQFF
cdr3_nt: TGTGCCTGGAGTGTAGGTAGCGGGGGGGCTTCTTACAATGAGCAGTTCTTC

d_call: .
cdr3_length: 16
v_call: TRBV6-6
j_call: TRBJ2-2
clone_size: .
cdr3_aa: CASRLQANANTGELFF
cdr3_nt: TGTGCCAGCAGACTACAGGCCAACGCGAACACCGGGGAGCTGTTTTTT

d_call: TRBD1
cdr3_length: 18
v_call: TRBV18
j_call: TRBJ1-2
clone_size: once
cdr3_aa: CASSPLGQGARFESVHTF
cdr3_nt: TGTGCCAGCTCACCACTTGGACAGGGGGCTCGGTTTGAATCGGTCCACACCTTC

d_call: .
cdr3_length: 13
v_call: TRBV7-2
j_call: TRBJ2-7
clone_size: .
cdr3_aa: CASSGHNSYEQYF
cdr3_nt: TGTGCCAGCAGCGGGCATAACTCCTACGAGCAGTACTTC

d_call: .
cdr3_length: 15
v_call: TRBV30
j_call: TRBJ2-7
clone_size: .
cdr3_aa: CAWSKRQSFGYEQYF
cdr3_nt: TGTGCCTGGAGTAAGCGGCAGAGCTTCGGCTACGAGCAGTACTTC

d_call: TRBD1
cdr3_length: 15
v_call: TRBV9
j_call: TRBJ1-1
clone_size: few
cdr3_aa: CASSGDRAGNTEAFF
cdr3_nt: TGTGCCAGCAGCGGTGACAGGGCGGGTAACACTGAAGCTTTCTTT

d_call: .
cdr3_length: 16
v_call: TRBV2
j_call: TRBJ2-3
clone_size: once
cdr3_aa: CASSEPGRGYTDTQYF
cdr3_nt: TGTGCCAGCAGTGAACCAGGTCGGGGGTACACAGATACGCAGTATTTT

d_call: .
cdr3_length: 13
v_call: TRBV2
j_call: TRBJ1-1
clone_size: .
cdr3_aa: CASTSGLNTEAFF
cdr3_nt: TGTGCCAGCACCTCGGGATTGAACACTGAAGCTTTCTTT

d_call: .
cdr3_length: 12
v_call: TRBV5-1
j_call: TRBJ1-2
clone_size: .
cdr3_aa: CASSLDRVGYTF
cdr3_nt: TGCGCCAGCAGCTTGGATCGGGTAGGCTACACCTTC

d_call: .
cdr3_length: 14
v_call: TRBV27
j_call: TRBJ2-7
clone_size: .
cdr3_aa: CASRRTAPSYEQYF
cdr3_nt: TGTGCCAGCAGGAGGACAGCACCCTCCTACGAGCAGTACTTC

d_call: .
cdr3_length: 16
v_call: TRBV14
j_call: TRBJ1-2
clone_size: .
cdr3_aa: CASSQGRDRNNYGYTF
cdr3_nt: TGTGCCAGCAGCCAAGGGCGGGACCGCAACAACTATGGCTACACCTTC

d_call: TRBD2
cdr3_length: 14
v_call: TRBV6-5
j_call: TRBJ2-1
clone_size: .
cdr3_aa: CASIVTSGSGEQFF
cdr3_nt: TGTGCCAGCATCGTAACTAGCGGGAGTGGTGAGCAGTTCTTC

d_call: TRBD1
cdr3_length: 14
v_call: TRBV29-1
j_call: TRBJ2-2
clone_size: .
cdr3_aa: CSVPGGSATGELFF
cdr3_nt: TGCAGCGTCCCAGGGGGCTCCGCCACCGGGGAGCTGTTTTTT

d_call: .
cdr3_length: 16
v_call: TRBV9
j_call: TRBJ1-4
clone_size: .
cdr3_aa: CASSSQGWGGEEKLFF
cdr3_nt: TGTGCCAGCAGCTCTCAGGGGTGGGGGGGAGAGGAAAAACTGTTTTTT

d_call: TRBD1
cdr3_length: 14
v_call: TRBV19
j_call: TRBJ1-1
clone_size: .
cdr3_aa: CASRASGGNTEAFF
cdr3_nt: TGTGCCAGCAGGGCGTCAGGGGGGAACACTGAAGCTTTCTTT

d_call: TRBD1
cdr3_length: 14
v_call: TRBV10-2
j_call: TRBJ2-2
clone_size: .
cdr3_aa: CASSGTGGTGELFF
cdr3_nt: TGCGCCAGCAGTGGAACAGGGGGCACCGGGGAGCTGTTTTTT

d_call: TRBD2
cdr3_length: 16
v_call: TRBV5-1
j_call: TRBJ2-2
clone_size: .
cdr3_aa: CASNPGAGGHTGELFF
cdr3_nt: TGCGCCAGCAACCCAGGAGCGGGGGGGCATACCGGGGAGCTGTTTTTT

d_call: .
cdr3_length: 15
v_call: TRBV6-5
j_call: TRBJ2-7
clone_size: .
cdr3_aa: CASSSTSPGIEEQYF
cdr3_nt: TGTGCCAGCAGCTCAACGTCCCCAGGGATCGAAGAGCAGTACTTC

d_call: TRBD1
cdr3_length: 17
v_call: TRBV4-1
j_call: TRBJ2-2
clone_size: .
cdr3_aa: CASTQGAPHANTGELFF
cdr3_nt: TGCGCCAGCACCCAGGGGGCGCCGCACGCGAACACCGGGGAGCTGTTTTTT

d_call: .
cdr3_length: 14
v_call: TRBV6-5
j_call: TRBJ2-3
clone_size: .
cdr3_aa: CASRVPGGTDTQYF
cdr3_nt: TGTGCCAGCAGAGTGCCGGGGGGCACAGATACGCAGTATTTT

d_call: TRBD1
cdr3_length: 13
v_call: TRBV30
j_call: TRBJ1-2
clone_size: .
cdr3_aa: CAWTDRGYYGYTF
cdr3_nt: TGTGCCTGGACTGACAGGGGGTACTATGGCTACACCTTC

d_call: TRBD2
cdr3_length: 17
v_call: TRBV11-2
j_call: TRBJ2-5
clone_size: .
cdr3_aa: CASSLEAGEIPQETQYF
cdr3_nt: TGTGCCAGCAGCTTAGAGGCGGGAGAAATACCTCAAGAGACCCAGTACTTC

d_call: TRBD2
cdr3_length: 16
v_call: TRBV11-2
j_call: TRBJ2-3
clone_size: .
cdr3_aa: CASSLLAGTSTDTQYF
cdr3_nt: TGTGCCAGCAGCTTACTAGCGGGGACTAGCACAGATACGCAGTATTTT

d_call: TRBD1
cdr3_length: 16
v_call: TRBV5-1
j_call: TRBJ1-4
clone_size: once
cdr3_aa: CASSLVYRGINEKLFF
cdr3_nt: TGCGCCAGCAGCTTGGTTTACAGGGGGATTAATGAAAAACTGTTTTTT

d_call: .
cdr3_length: 15
v_call: TRBV11-2
j_call: TRBJ2-4
clone_size: .
cdr3_aa: CASSSNRAWGNIQYF
cdr3_nt: TGTGCCAGCAGCTCCAACAGGGCGTGGGGAAACATTCAGTACTTC

d_call: .
cdr3_length: 14
v_call: TRBV27
j_call: TRBJ2-2
clone_size: .
cdr3_aa: CASTGLGDTGELFF
cdr3_nt: TGTGCCAGCACCGGGCTAGGGGACACCGGGGAGCTGTTTTTT

d_call: .
cdr3_length: 13
v_call: TRBV30
j_call: TRBJ1-2
clone_size: .
cdr3_aa: CAWRTGKSYGYTF
cdr3_nt: TGTGCCTGGAGGACAGGAAAGTCCTATGGCTACACCTTC

d_call: .
cdr3_length: 14
v_call: TRBV5-1
j_call: TRBJ1-2
clone_size: .
cdr3_aa: CASSLGVGGNGYTF
cdr3_nt: TGCGCCAGCTCCCTGGGAGTGGGAGGGAATGGCTACACCTTC

d_call: .
cdr3_length: 15
v_call: TRBV2
j_call: TRBJ2-3
clone_size: .
cdr3_aa: CASSEGLTHTDTQYF
cdr3_nt: TGTGCCAGCAGTGAAGGGTTGACACACACAGATACGCAGTATTTT